The 11 T cell receptor beta chains given below trace back to one sample, sequenced in a study of blood T cell repertoires in COVID-19 (dated by TCRdb to about 2020). Library preparation was by the immunoSEQ multiplex PCR assay. Here the immuneACCESS table is served through TCRdb, limited to in-frame sequences with V and J called. Missing clones are a known gap in these copies; in checked studies unresolved V genes cover under half, and the rest lacks a known reason. Recorded for this sample are 250,000 to 350,000 clones; around 88% of them occurred a single time. Around 0.8% of the sample is in the top ten clones. Input material: peripheral blood. These receptors originate from a man aged 25 to 40 with acute or convalescent COVID-19.

The rearrangement uses TRBV4-1 and TRBJ2-1; 8 bases fit TRBD2. Germline-derived CDR1 and CDR2 are MGHRA and YSYEKL. V trimming: 5 bases; J trimming: 8 bases; junction bases outside the gene matches: 14. The CDR3 is made up of 16 amino acids. CDR3 sequence: CASSRPGTSTKDEQFF. The CDR3 DNA follows: TGCGCCAGCAGCAGGCCCGGGACTAGTACTAAGGATGAGCAGTTCTTC.

This clone was recorded only once. J is TRBJ1-3 and V is TRBV28; D may be TRBD1 (6 bases). The germline V gene has CDR1 MDHEN and CDR2 SYDVKM. V lost 2 bases and J 2 bases, leaving 10 bases between the germline ends. CDR3 length: 15 amino acids. The CDR3 nucleotides read TGTGCCAGCAGTTTACCCCGGACAGCTGGAAACACCATATATTTT. Amino acid sequence: CASSLPRTAGNTIYF. The variable domain in full, with the rest retrieved from reference TRBV28 and TRBJ1-3, is DVKVTQSSRYLVKRTGEKVFLECVQDMDHENMFWYRQDPGLGLRLIYFSYDVKMKEKGDIPEGYSVSREKKERFSLILESASTNQTSMYLCASSLPRTAGNTIYFGEGSWLTVV.

This chain joins TRBV10-1 and TRBJ2-7; D is unresolved. The V and J ends lost 4 bases and 0 bases respectively, with 13 bases between them. The CDR3 length is 15 residues. The germline V gene encodes CDR1 WNHNN and CDR2 SYGVQD (reference sequence). CDR3: CASSGSVGGSYEQYF. The DNA of the CDR3 is TGCGCCAGCAGTGGGTCGGTCGGCGGCTCCTACGAGCAGTACTTC.

The chain combines TRBV2 with TRBJ1-5, with TRBD1 matching over 9 bases. The CDR3 spans 15 residues. J gave up 6 bases and V 6 bases, and 9 bases lay outside the gene matches. Germline V CDR1 and CDR2: SNHLY, FYNNEI. As DNA, the CDR3 is TGTGCCAGCAGGGACGGACAGGGGATTGGTCAGCCCCAGCATTTT. This translates into CASRDGQGIGQPQHF. The full variable domain, its missing parts supplied by reference TRBV2 and TRBJ1-5, is EPEVTQTPSHQVTQMGQEVILRCVPISNHLYFYWYRQILGQKVEFLVSFYNNEISEKSEIFDDQFSVERPDGSNFTLKIRSTKLEDSAMYFCASRDGQGIGQPQHFGDGTRLSIL.

This CDR3 reads CASSSGDATGNTIYF. The CDR3 nucleotides are TGTGCCAGCAGTTCGGGAGACGCTACGGGAAACACCATATATTTT. The genes are TRBV6-5 and TRBJ1-3, with D unclear. Looked up from germline, CDR1 is MNHEY and CDR2 is SVGAGI. The V end lost 4 bases, the J end lost 4 bases, and 14 bases lay between the germline ends. The CDR3 runs 15 residues.

This chain links TRBV24-1 with TRBJ2-2; 10 nucleotides agree with TRBD1. This CDR3 has 15 amino acids. Germline CDR1 and CDR2: KGHDR and SFDVKD. The junction had 4 bases not matched to a gene; V was cut back by 4 bases and J by 6 bases. The CDR3 is CATSDPGQGSGELFF. DNA for the CDR3: TGTGCCACCAGTGACCCGGGACAGGGGTCCGGGGAGCTGTTTTTT.

The rearrangement uses TRBV7-9 and TRBJ1-2, with 8 bases lining up with TRBD1. The V gene end was trimmed by 3 bases and the J gene end by 0 bases; junction bases not matched to a gene: 3. The V gene's germline CDR1 is SEHNR and CDR2 FQNEAQ (reference sequence). This CDR3 is built from 15 residues. CDR3 in amino acids: CASSFRTGTNYGYTF. The CDR3 region has the DNA TGTGCCAGCAGCTTTCGGACAGGGACTAACTATGGCTACACCTTC.

J is TRBJ1-5 and V is TRBV2; D unclear. The CDR3 is 17 amino acids. Germline V CDR1 and CDR2: SNHLY, FYNNEI. The V and J ends lost 2 bases and 0 bases respectively, with 14 bases between them. Here the CDR3 reads CASSEWETIYSNQPQHF. DNA of the CDR3: TGTGCCAGCAGTGAATGGGAGACGATCTATAGCAATCAGCCCCAGCATTTT.

In this sample, this clone turned up once. V is TRBV5-1 and J is TRBJ2-1, with TRBD2 as a possible D gene (5 bases). Germline CDR1 is SGHRS and CDR2 is YFSETQ. The CDR3 is 15 amino acids. Trimming stripped 4 bases from V and 0 bases from J, with 11 bases between. The CDR3 loop reads CASSPPTSSYNEQFF. DNA for the CDR3: TGCGCCAGCAGCCCACCAACTAGCTCCTACAATGAGCAGTTCTTC.

Concerning this clone itself: At the DNA level, this CDR3 is encoded by other sequences in the same sample as well. V usage is TRBV9 and J usage is TRBJ2-5; 12 positions agree with TRBD1. Trimming at V came to 1 base and at J to 5 bases, leaving 3 bases not matched to a gene. Germline CDR1 SGDLS, CDR2 YYNGEE. The CDR3 contains 15 residues. This CDR3 reads CASSVTGTGGETQYF. The CDR3 coding sequence is TGTGCCAGCAGCGTAACCGGGACAGGGGGCGAGACCCAGTACTTC.

V is TRBV5-4 and J is TRBJ1-2, with D unclear. Germline V lookup: CDR1 SGHNT, CDR2 YYREEE (reference sequence). The CDR3 runs 13 residues. The V end lost 0 bases, the J end lost 2 bases, and 5 bases lay between the germline ends. The CDR3 nucleotides read TGTGCCAGCAGCTTGGGAGGGAACTATGGCTACACCTTC. It specifies CASSLGGNYGYTF.